The clone carrying this TCR beta chain was detected a few times. For the second PCR, which ran for roughly 6 to 11 cycles, a sample-barcoded 5' primer and a J-beta primer mix were used. In TCRdb, the 5' RACE reads were re-called with MiXCR into one record per CDR3 protein. In the table there are roughly 1,700,000 distinct CDR3 sequences, 28% of which are singletons. The data were obtained in a study of blood T cells in healthy people across ages. The CDR3 contains 19 residues. CDR1 is MDHEN, CDR2 SYDVKM, per germline. The germline V and J ends were trimmed by 3 bases and 10 bases, with 28 bases remaining between them.

The chain recombines TRBV28 with TRBJ1-6; D uncertain. The specimen sequenced was blood. This sequence was found in a woman between 25 and 40 years old in good health. CDR3 sequence: CASSFAVSPSGAVGSPLHF. The CDR3 bases are TGTGCCAGCAGTTTCGCCGTTTCCCCCTCGGGCGCGGTGGGGTCACCCCTCCACTTT.